Below are 26 T cell receptor beta chains sequenced from a single sample in a study of CD8 T cells in ankylosing spondylitis. MiXCR was run by TCRdb on the 5' RACE reads, yielding one entry per CDR3 protein. The sample lists some 140,000 distinct CDR3 sequences; approximately 10% were seen once. Material: blood, either unsorted or a sorted T cell fraction (not recorded which). The receptors were gathered from a female donor with ankylosing spondylitis or in good health (not recorded which).

This clonotype was counted at least ten times. This chain links TRBV12-3 or TRBV12-4 with TRBJ2-3; unclear D gene. The CDR3 runs to 13 residues. V shed 2 bases and J shed 5 bases, with 8 bases lying between them. CDR3 protein: CASSLWGKDTQYF. The CDR3 DNA reads as TGTGCCAGCAGTTTATGGGGAAAAGATACGCAGTATTTT.

This chain joins TRBV7-9 and TRBJ2-1; perhaps TRBD1 as D (8 bases). Per germline, CDR1 SEHNR and CDR2 FQNEAQ (reference sequence). With 5 bases removed from V and 8 bases from J, the gap between germline ends came to 25 bases. This CDR3 is built from 17 residues. For the CDR3, the DNA is TGTGCCAGCAGCCGTTCTTTACAGGGGGGGACTTGGGATGAGCAGTTCTTC. Translation: CASSRSLQGGTWDEQFF.

This clonotype occurred many times. This chain joins TRBV5-6 and TRBJ2-3, with 8 bases matching TRBD2. After removal of 9 bases from V and 6 bases from J, the junction contained 12 bases not matched to a gene. The CDR3 is 14 residues long. From germline, CDR1 is SGHDT and CDR2 YYEEEE. The CDR3 sequence is CATTAGAKRDTQYF. As DNA, the CDR3 is TGTGCCACCACAGCGGGAGCCAAAAGGGATACGCAGTATTTT.

This sequence joins TRBV21-1 and TRBJ1-6. TRBV21-1 is labeled a pseudogene. This CDR3 contains 15 residues. CDR3 amino acids: CARSTQRPGLAPLHF. The CDR3 region has the DNA TGTGCCCGCAGCACCCAAAGACCGGGCCTGGCACCCCTCCACTTT.

This clonotype was seen only once. This sequence joins TRBV6-2 or TRBV6-3 and TRBJ1-1, with D perhaps matching TRBD1 (5 bases). The CDR3 totals 13 residues. The V gene's germline CDR1 is MNHEY and CDR2 SVGEGT. V lost 5 bases, J lost 6 bases, and 13 bases lay in between. The CDR3 DNA is TGTGCCAGCAGTAACCAGGGTGGTGCTGAAGCTTTCTTT. Its protein is CASSNQGGAEAFF.

To note about this clonotype: Given a much more abundant clone one base away, this may be a read error. V usage is TRBV18 and J usage is TRBJ2-7; D is unclear. The CDR3 spans 15 residues. Germline V lookup: CDR1 KGHSH, CDR2 LQKENI. Trimming cost V 0 bases and J 1 base, with 10 bases left between them. Written as DNA, the CDR3 is TGTGCCAGCTCACCACCAGACGTACCTTCCTACGAGCAGTACTTC. It specifies CASSPPDVPSYEQYF.

This clonotype was observed a few times. The gene calls are TRBV29-1 and TRBJ2-2; D could derive from TRBD1 or TRBD2 (5 bases each). CDR3 length: 16 amino acids. Germline CDR1 is SQVTM and CDR2 is ANQGSEA. Trimming pared 4 bases from V and 0 bases from J, leaving 15 bases between. The CDR3 loop reads CSVGDTRGSNTGELFF. In DNA, the CDR3 is TGCAGCGTTGGGGATACTAGGGGTTCGAACACCGGGGAGCTGTTTTTT.

V usage is TRBV12-3 or TRBV12-4 and J usage is TRBJ1-4; D gene ambiguous. CDR3 length: 16 amino acids. Trimming took 6 bases from V and 0 from J, leaving 14 bases between them. CDR3 loop: CASRGASRTTNEKLFF. The CDR3 DNA follows: TGTGCCAGCAGGGGAGCTTCACGGACAACTAATGAAAAACTGTTTTTT.

In its sample, this clonotype was seen many times. This CDR3 reads CASSSPGVDTQYF. The DNA for the CDR3 is TGCGCCAGCAGCTCGCCAGGGGTAGATACGCAGTATTTT. The V gene is TRBV5-1, the J gene TRBJ2-3; tentative D call: TRBD1 (6 bases). The CDR3 has 13 residues. The V end was cut by 3 bases, the J end by 5 bases, with 10 bases between. Germline-derived CDR1 and CDR2 are SGHRS and YFSETQ. Together with reference TRBV5-1 and TRBJ2-3, the CDR3 gives the full variable domain: KAGVTQTPRYLIKTRGQQVTLSCSPISGHRSVSWYQQTPGQGLQFLFEYFSETQRNKGNFPGRFSGRQFSNSRSEMNVSTLELGDSALYLCASSSPGVDTQYFGPGTRLTVL.

Comment on this clonotype: One junction end does not reproduce the germline sequence, and a read error may be involved. The chain uses TRBV7-8 and TRBJ1-1; no firm D call. Germline V gives CDR1 SGHVS, CDR2 FQNEAQ. The CDR3 is 13 residues long. CDR3 sequence: CASSVGPNTEVFF. In nucleotides, the CDR3 is TGTGCCAGCAGCGTTGGACCGAACACTGAAGTTTTCTTT.

This clonotype has at least ten counts. J is TRBJ2-2 and V is TRBV14; 8 bases match TRBD1. Germline V CDR1 and CDR2: SGHDN, FVKESK. J was trimmed by 1 base and V by 0 bases; bases with no gene match: 4. CDR3 size: 17 residues. The CDR3 reads CASSQEGQGLNTGELFF. CDR3 DNA sequence: TGTGCCAGCAGCCAAGAAGGACAGGGTTTGAACACCGGGGAGCTGTTTTTT.

The chain recombines TRBV7-2 with TRBJ2-1, with 7 bases matching TRBD2. Germline CDR1 SGHTA, CDR2 FQGNSA. V trimming: 3 bases; J trimming: 7 bases; junction bases outside the gene matches: 6. The CDR3 has 14 amino acids. This chain's CDR3 is CASSFRLAGNEQFF. The CDR3 DNA sequence: TGTGCCAGCAGCTTTAGACTAGCCGGAAATGAGCAGTTCTTC.

This clonotype was counted many times. The chain carries TRBV6-1 and TRBJ1-2; D remains unclear. This CDR3 comprises 15 residues. Between the trimmed V and J ends, which lost 2 bases and 4 bases, there was a span of 14 bases. Looked up from germline, CDR1 is MNHNS and CDR2 is SASEGT. For the CDR3, the DNA is TGTGCCAGCAGTGAACCCGGTGGACTGGGCTATGGCTACACCTTC. Protein sequence: CASSEPGGLGYGYTF.

Comment on this clonotype: One base away lies a much larger clone, so this may be a sequencing read error. The conserved phenylalanine or tryptophan normally closing the CDR3 is absent here, so this likely arose from a read error. The genes are TRBV20-1 and TRBJ1-5, with D unclear. CDR1 and CDR2 from the germline V gene are DFQATT and SNEGSKA (reference sequence). The CDR3 spans 15 residues. V was trimmed by 6 bases and J by 9 bases, leaving 24 bases between them. The CDR3 region has the DNA TGCAGTGCCAATCCACCCGCGGCCTCCCTGGGGCCCCAGCATGTT. Residues: CSANPPAASLGPQHV.

This clonotype appeared many times. The V gene is TRBV5-1, the J gene TRBJ1-1; unclear D gene. The CDR3 extends over 13 amino acids. Per germline, CDR1 SGHRS and CDR2 YFSETQ. V was clipped by 0 bases and J by 1 base, with 4 bases between them. CDR3 in DNA: TGCGCCAGCAGCTTGGTGGCGAACACTGAAGCTTTCTTT. Its protein product is CASSLVANTEAFF.

This chain joins TRBV5-1 and TRBJ1-5, with TRBD1 as a possible D gene (5 bases). The CDR3 consists of 14 residues. From germline, CDR1 is SGHRS and CDR2 YFSETQ. The V and J ends lost 4 bases and 3 bases respectively, with 11 bases between them. The CDR3, as DNA: TGCGCCAGCAGCACGGGGGGTGTCAATCAGCCCCAGCATTTT. Residues: CASSTGGVNQPQHF.

This clonotype was observed at least ten times. The chain carries TRBV7-2 and TRBJ2-4; 7 bases map to TRBD1. CDR1 and CDR2 (germline): SGHTA, FQGNSA. CDR3 size: 16 residues. With V trimmed by 5 bases and J by 8 bases, 15 bases remained unmatched. The CDR3 is CASSIWSTGMEYIQYF. CDR3 coding DNA: TGTGCCAGCAGCATTTGGTCGACAGGGATGGAATACATTCAGTACTTC.

A few counts support this clonotype. The V and J genes are TRBV7-9 and TRBJ2-3; D gene uncertain. Trimming cost V 1 base and J 6 bases, with 11 bases left between them. The CDR3 spans 14 residues. Germline values: CDR1 SEHNR, CDR2 FQNEAQ (reference sequence). The CDR3 DNA reads TGTGCCAGCAGCTTAGACTCGACATTCGATACGCAGTATTTT. Translated, it gives CASSLDSTFDTQYF.

This clonotype was counted at least ten times. This chain links TRBV3-1 with TRBJ1-1; D not certain. The CDR3 is made up of 13 amino acids. Germline V gene data show CDR1 as LGHDT and CDR2 as YNNKEL (reference sequence). Trimming took off 4 bases at V and 6 bases at J, with 12 bases between the two ends. The CDR3 spells CASSLLGVPEAFF. DNA of the CDR3: TGTGCCAGCAGCCTCCTTGGGGTTCCTGAAGCTTTCTTT.

This clonotype was counted many times. The chain recombines TRBV6-5 with TRBJ2-7; 7 nucleotides line up with TRBD2. The germline CDR1 and CDR2 sequences are MNHEY and SVGAGI. This CDR3 has 14 amino acids. The V and J ends lost 2 bases and 1 base, in that order; junction bases with no gene match: 2. The CDR3 nucleotides are TGTGCCAGCAGTTACGGGGGGGGATCCTACGAGCAGTACTTC. Translating it yields CASSYGGGSYEQYF.

The rearrangement joins TRBV4-1 to TRBJ2-1; 12 nucleotides match TRBD2. Unmatched junction bases numbered 3, after V lost 1 base and J lost 8 bases. Germline values: CDR1 MGHRA, CDR2 YSYEKL. This CDR3 is 15 amino acids long. The CDR3 DNA reads TGCGCCAGCAGCCAAGGTCTAGCGGGAGGGCATGAGCAGTTCTTC. Residues: CASSQGLAGGHEQFF.

In this sample, this clonotype turned up many times. V and J are TRBV21-1 and TRBJ2-1; the table calls TRBD2, which could not be checked here. TRBV21-1 is a documented pseudogene. CDR3 length: 17 amino acids. The CDR3 spells CASSKEGLTDPADEQFF. The DNA of the CDR3 is TGTGCCAGCAGCAAAGAGGGACTAACGGACCCCGCGGATGAGCAGTTCTTC.

This clonotype was seen repeatedly, ten times or more. The chain recombines TRBV7-1 with TRBJ1-1; possibly TRBD1 for D (6 bases). TRBV7-1 is labeled an ORF, and its function is uncertain. This CDR3 comprises 17 residues. Trimming removed 3 bases at V and 4 bases at J, with 21 bases between. CDR3 residues: CASSSKQGRVYSTEAFF. Here the CDR3 DNA reads TGTGCCAGCAGCTCTAAACAGGGACGGGTGTACAGCACTGAAGCTTTCTTT.

The chain combines TRBV20-1 with TRBJ1-6, with D unresolved. The V gene lost 4 bases and the J gene lost 0 bases, with 16 bases spanning the gap. Germline V CDR1 and CDR2: DFQATT, SNEGSKA (reference sequence). The CDR3 contains 17 residues. The CDR3 region is CSAKGFWESSYNSPLHF. The CDR3 bases are TGCAGTGCTAAAGGGTTCTGGGAGAGCTCCTATAATTCACCCCTCCACTTT.

This clonotype came up many times. The gene calls are TRBV20-1 and TRBJ2-7, with 7 bases fitting TRBD2. Germline V gene sequence: CDR1 DFQATT, CDR2 SNEGSKA (reference sequence). The trim removed 6 bases at V and 3 bases at J, leaving 11 bases unmatched. CDR3 length equals 14 residues. CDR3 sequence (DNA): TGCAGTGCCCCGCGCGCGACTAGCAGCTACGAGCAGTACTTC. Its protein is CSAPRATSSYEQYF.

This clonotype was seen at least ten times. The chain is built from TRBV11-2 and TRBJ1-2; perhaps TRBD1 as D (5 bases). Germline V gene sequence: CDR1 SGHAT, CDR2 FQNNGV. This CDR3 has 13 residues. Trimming left V 6 bases short and J 8 bases short, with 16 bases between. CDR3 bases: TGTGCCAGCAGGATGGACCCACAGGACGGCTACACCTTC. Encoded protein: CASRMDPQDGYTF.